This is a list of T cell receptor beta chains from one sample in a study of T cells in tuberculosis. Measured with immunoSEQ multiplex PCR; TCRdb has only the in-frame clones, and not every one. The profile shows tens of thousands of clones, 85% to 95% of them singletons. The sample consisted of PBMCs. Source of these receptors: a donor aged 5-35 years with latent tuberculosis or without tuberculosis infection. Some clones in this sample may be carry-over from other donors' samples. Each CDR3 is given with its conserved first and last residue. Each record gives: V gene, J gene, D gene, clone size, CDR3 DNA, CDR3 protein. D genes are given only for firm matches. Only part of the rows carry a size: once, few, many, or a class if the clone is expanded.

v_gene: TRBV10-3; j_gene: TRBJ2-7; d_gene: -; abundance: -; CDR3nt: TGTGCCATCAGCCGCTCACAAGATTACGAGCAGTACTTC; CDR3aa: CAISRSQDYEQYF
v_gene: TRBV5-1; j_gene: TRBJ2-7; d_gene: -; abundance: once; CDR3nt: TGCGCCAGCAGCTTGCGGAGTTACTACGAGCAGTACTTC; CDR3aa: CASSLRSYYEQYF
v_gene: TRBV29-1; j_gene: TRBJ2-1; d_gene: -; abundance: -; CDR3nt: TGCAGCGTTTTCGGGAGTCCCTACAATGAGCAGTTCTTC; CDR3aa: CSVFGSPYNEQFF
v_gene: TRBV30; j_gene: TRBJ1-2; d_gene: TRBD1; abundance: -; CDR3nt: TGTGCCTGGACCCGGACAGGAGAAGCCTATGGCTACACCTTC; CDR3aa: CAWTRTGEAYGYTF
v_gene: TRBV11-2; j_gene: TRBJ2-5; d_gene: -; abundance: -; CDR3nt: TGTGCCAGCAGCGAAAATCATCGGTTAGAGACCCAGTACTTC; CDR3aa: CASSENHRLETQYF
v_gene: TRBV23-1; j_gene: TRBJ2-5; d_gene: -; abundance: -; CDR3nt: TGCGCCAGCAGTCCAGTACAGGGTAGTTGGGAGACCCAGTACTTC; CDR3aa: CASSPVQGSWETQYF
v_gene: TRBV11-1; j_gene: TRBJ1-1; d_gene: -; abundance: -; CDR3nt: TGTGCCAGCAGCTTTATACAGGGCCCGGGGACTGAAGCTTTCTTT; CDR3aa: CASSFIQGPGTEAFF
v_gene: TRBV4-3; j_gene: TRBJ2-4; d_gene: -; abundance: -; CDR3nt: TGCGCCAGCAGCCAAGAGACGGACTGGGCCAAAAACATTCAGTACTTC; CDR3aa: CASSQETDWAKNIQYF
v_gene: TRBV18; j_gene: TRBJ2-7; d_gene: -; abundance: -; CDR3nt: TGTGCCAGCTCACCACCGGAGAGCTCCTACGAGCAGTACTTC; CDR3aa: CASSPPESSYEQYF
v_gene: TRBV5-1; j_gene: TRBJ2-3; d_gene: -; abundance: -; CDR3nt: TGCGCCAGCAGCTTGGCCGAGGCGGGTCGTGGTAGCACAGATACGCAGTATTTT; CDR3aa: CASSLAEAGRGSTDTQYF
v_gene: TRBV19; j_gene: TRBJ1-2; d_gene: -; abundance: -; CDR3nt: TGTGCCAGTAGCTGGTCGGGGAATCCTACCAATGGCTACACCTTC; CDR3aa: CASSWSGNPTNGYTF
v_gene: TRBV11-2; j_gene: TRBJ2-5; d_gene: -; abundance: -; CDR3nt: TGTGCCAGCAGCGAACGGACTGTGGGAGGAGAGACCCAGTACTTC; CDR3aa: CASSERTVGGETQYF
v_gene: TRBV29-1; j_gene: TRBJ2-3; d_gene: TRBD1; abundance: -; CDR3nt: TGCAGCGTCCGACAGGGGAGCACAGATACGCAGTATTTT; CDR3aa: CSVRQGSTDTQYF
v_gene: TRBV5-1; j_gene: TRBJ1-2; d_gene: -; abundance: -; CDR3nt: TGCGCCAGCAGCCCAGGACAGTTAGGTTATGGCTACACCTTC; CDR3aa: CASSPGQLGYGYTF
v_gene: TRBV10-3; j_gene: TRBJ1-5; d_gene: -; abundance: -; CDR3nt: TGTGCCATCAAAGGGGCAGCGAATCAGCCCCAGCATTTT; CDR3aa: CAIKGAANQPQHF
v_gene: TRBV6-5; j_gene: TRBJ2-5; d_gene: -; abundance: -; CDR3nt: TGTGCCAGCAGTTACTCAAGGGCAGGGCTGGGAGAGACCCAGTACTTC; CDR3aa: CASSYSRAGLGETQYF
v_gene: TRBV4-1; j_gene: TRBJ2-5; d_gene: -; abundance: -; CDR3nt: TGCGCCAGCACCCCCGGAGGGACTGTAGGGGAGACCCAGTACTTC; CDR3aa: CASTPGGTVGETQYF
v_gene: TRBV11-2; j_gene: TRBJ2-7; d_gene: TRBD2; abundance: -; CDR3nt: TGTGCCAGCAGCTCAATAGCGGGGCTTTACGAGCAGTACTTC; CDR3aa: CASSSIAGLYEQYF
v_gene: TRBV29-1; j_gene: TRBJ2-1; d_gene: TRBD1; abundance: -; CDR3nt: TGCAGCGCCGGCCGGGACAGCTTTTCCTACAATGAGCAGTTCTTC; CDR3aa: CSAGRDSFSYNEQFF
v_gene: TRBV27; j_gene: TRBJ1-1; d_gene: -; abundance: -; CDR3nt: TGTGCCAGCAGTTGGGGGACACCGGTGAACACTGAAGCTTTCTTT; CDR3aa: CASSWGTPVNTEAFF
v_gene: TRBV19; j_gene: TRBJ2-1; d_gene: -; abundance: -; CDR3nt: TGTGCCAGTAGTATAGGCGGGAATGAGCAGTTCTTC; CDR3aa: CASSIGGNEQFF
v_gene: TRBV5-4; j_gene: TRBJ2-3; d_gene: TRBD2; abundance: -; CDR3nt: TGTGCCAGCAGCTATCGACTAGCGGGATCCGCAGATACGCAGTATTTT; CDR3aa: CASSYRLAGSADTQYF
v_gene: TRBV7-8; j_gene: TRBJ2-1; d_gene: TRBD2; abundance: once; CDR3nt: TGTGCCAGCAGCTTAGGTCTAGCGGGCAATGAGCAGTTCTTC; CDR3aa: CASSLGLAGNEQFF
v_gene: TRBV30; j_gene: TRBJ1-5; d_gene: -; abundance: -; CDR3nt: TGTGCCTGGAGTGACGGGACTTTTCCGGGGGCCCAGCATTTT; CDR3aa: CAWSDGTFPGAQHF
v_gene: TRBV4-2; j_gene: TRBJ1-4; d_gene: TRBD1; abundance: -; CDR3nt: TGTGCCAGCAGCCTCTACAGGGGGCAAGATGAAAAACTGTTTTTT; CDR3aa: CASSLYRGQDEKLFF
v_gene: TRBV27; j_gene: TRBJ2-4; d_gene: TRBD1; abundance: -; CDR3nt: TGTGCCAGCAGTTTGGACAGGGACCGAAACATTCAGTACTTC; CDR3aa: CASSLDRDRNIQYF
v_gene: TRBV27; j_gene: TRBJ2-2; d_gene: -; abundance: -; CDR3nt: TGTGCCAGCAGTTTATCTCGGCTTGGAGCGCCCGGGGAGCTGTTTTTT; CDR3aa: CASSLSRLGAPGELFF
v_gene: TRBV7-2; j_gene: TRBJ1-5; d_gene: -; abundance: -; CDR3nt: TGTGCCAGCAGCCGACAGGGCAATCAGCCCCAGCATTTT; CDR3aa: CASSRQGNQPQHF
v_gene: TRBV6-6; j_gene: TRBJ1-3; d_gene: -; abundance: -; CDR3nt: TGTGCCAGCAAGGTGCCAGGGGATCCGACCATATATTTT; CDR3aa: CASKVPGDPTIYF
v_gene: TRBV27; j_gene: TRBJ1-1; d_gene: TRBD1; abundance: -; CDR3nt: TGTGCCAGCAGGTTCCAGGGGGCCTCAAATCCGGGGAGGACTGAAGCTTTCTTT; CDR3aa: CASRFQGASNPGRTEAFF
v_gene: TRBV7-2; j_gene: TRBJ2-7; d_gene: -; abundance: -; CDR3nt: TGTGCCAGCAGCTTAGACATCCGGAGCTACGAGCAGTACTTC; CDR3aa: CASSLDIRSYEQYF
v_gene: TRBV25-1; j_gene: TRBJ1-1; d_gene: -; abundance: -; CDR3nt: TGTGCCAGCAGTGGTCTGGGGGCCTTCCACACTGAAGCTTTCTTT; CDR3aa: CASSGLGAFHTEAFF
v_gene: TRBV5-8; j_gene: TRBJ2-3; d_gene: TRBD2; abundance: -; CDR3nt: TGTGCCAGCAGGCCGTGGGCGGGGGGGGCAGATACGCAGTATTTT; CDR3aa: CASRPWAGGADTQYF
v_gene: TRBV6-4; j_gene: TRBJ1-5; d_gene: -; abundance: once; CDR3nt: TGTGCCAGCAGTGATTCGGGTTCCAATCAGCCCCAGCATTTT; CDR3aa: CASSDSGSNQPQHF
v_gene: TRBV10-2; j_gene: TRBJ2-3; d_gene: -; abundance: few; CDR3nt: TGCGCCAGCAGTGTCTGGCGCGGGGGCCCAGATACGCAGTATTTT; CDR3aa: CASSVWRGGPDTQYF
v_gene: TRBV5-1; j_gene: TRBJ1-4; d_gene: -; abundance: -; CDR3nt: TGCGCCAGCAGCTTGGATGCGGATGAAAAACTGTTTTTT; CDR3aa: CASSLDADEKLFF
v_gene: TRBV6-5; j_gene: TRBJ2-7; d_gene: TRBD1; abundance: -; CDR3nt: TGTGCCAGCAGTTATGGGCAGGGGGCTCCCTACGAGCAGTACTTC; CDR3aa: CASSYGQGAPYEQYF
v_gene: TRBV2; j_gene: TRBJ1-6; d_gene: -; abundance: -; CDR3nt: TGTGCCAGCAGTGACAGGGGCCTAAATAATTCACCCCTCCACTTT; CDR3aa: CASSDRGLNNSPLHF
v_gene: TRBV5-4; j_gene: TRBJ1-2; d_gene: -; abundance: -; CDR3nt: TGTGCCAGCAGCTTGGAGGACATTGACTATGGCTACACCTTC; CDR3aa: CASSLEDIDYGYTF
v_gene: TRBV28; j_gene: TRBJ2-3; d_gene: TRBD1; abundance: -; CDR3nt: TGTGCCACGCTCCAGACAGGGGGGACTGATACGCAGTATTTT; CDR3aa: CATLQTGGTDTQYF
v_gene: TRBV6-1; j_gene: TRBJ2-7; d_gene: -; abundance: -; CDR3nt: TGTGCCAGCAGCACTTCGACTGGGTCCTACGAGCAGTACTTC; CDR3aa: CASSTSTGSYEQYF
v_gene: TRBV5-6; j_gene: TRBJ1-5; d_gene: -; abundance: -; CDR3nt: TGTGCCAGCAGCTTGGGGCAGGGCTATAGCAATCAGCCCCAGCATTTT; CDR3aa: CASSLGQGYSNQPQHF
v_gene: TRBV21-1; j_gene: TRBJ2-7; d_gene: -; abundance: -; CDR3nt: TGTGCCAGCAGCAAAGATCACAGGGGGCACGAGCAGTACTTC; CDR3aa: CASSKDHRGHEQYF
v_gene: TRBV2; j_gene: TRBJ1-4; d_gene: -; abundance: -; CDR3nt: TGTGCCAGCAGCGGGACATCTGGTGAAAAACTGTTTTTT; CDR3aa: CASSGTSGEKLFF
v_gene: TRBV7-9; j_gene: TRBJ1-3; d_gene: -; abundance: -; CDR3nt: TGTGCCAGCAGCCAGGAGGGGCTCCAAGGTGGAAACACCATATATTTT; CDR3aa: CASSQEGLQGGNTIYF
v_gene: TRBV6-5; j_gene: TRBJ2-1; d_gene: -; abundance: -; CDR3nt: TGTGCCAGCAGTTACTATCACGGGAGAAATGAGCAGTTCTTC; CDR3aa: CASSYYHGRNEQFF
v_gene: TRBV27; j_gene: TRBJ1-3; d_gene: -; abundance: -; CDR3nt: TGTGCCAGCAGTTTGACAGGACCTGGAAACACCATATATTTT; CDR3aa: CASSLTGPGNTIYF
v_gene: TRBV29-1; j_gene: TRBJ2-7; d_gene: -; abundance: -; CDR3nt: TGCAGCGTTGCGGGTTGGGTCGGAGGGGACGAGCAGTACTTC; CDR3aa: CSVAGWVGGDEQYF
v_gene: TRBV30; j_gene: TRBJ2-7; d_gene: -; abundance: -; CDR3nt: TGTGCCTGGAGTCAGTTCCACGAGCAGTACTTC; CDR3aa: CAWSQFHEQYF
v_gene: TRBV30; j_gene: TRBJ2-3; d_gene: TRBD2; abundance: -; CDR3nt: TGTGCCTGGAATAAAGGGAGGGAATCAGATACGCAGTATTTT; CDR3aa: CAWNKGRESDTQYF
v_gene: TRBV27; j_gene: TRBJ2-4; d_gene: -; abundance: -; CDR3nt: TGTGCCAGCAGTTCCGTCAATGGCCTAGCCAAAAACATTCAGTACTTC; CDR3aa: CASSSVNGLAKNIQYF
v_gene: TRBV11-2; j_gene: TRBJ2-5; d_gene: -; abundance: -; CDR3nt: TGTGCCAGCAGCTTAGTCGGCGGCTCTCAAGAGACCCAGTACTTC; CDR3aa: CASSLVGGSQETQYF
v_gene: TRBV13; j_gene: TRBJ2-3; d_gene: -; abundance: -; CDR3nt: TGTGCCAGCAGCCAATTCAATCTAGCGTACACAGATACGCAGTATTTT; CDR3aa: CASSQFNLAYTDTQYF
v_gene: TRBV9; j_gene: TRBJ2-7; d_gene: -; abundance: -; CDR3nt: TGTGCCAGCAGCCCCCAACTGAAGACGGTTTTGAAGAGGGTCCACGAGCAGTACTTC; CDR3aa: CASSPQLKTVLKRVHEQYF